This T cell receptor beta chain was sequenced for a study of T-cell memory formation after mild COVID-19. This clonotype was recorded at least ten times. MiXCR was run by TCRdb on the 5' RACE reads, yielding one entry per CDR3 protein. This sample has some 120,000 distinct CDR3 sequences; around a sixth occur once, and the top ten carry about 15%. V lost 5 bases, J lost 0 bases, and 14 bases lay in between. This CDR3 has 15 residues. This receptor was identified in an adult woman who had mild COVID-19 (a few samples of this study predate the infection). Cell type and time point are not known. The sequencing input was PBMCs or a T cell subset sorted from them (not recorded which). The chain uses TRBV12-3 or TRBV12-4 and TRBJ2-7; D is possibly TRBD2 (6 bases). The CDR3 nucleotides read TGTGCCAGCAGTACGGACTATTCAGACTCCTACGAGCAGTACTTC. Its translation is CASSTDYSDSYEQYF.